What follows are 17 T cell receptor beta chains derived from one specimen sequenced in a study of blood T cell repertoires in COVID-19. Clones were sequenced by immunoSEQ multiplex PCR, and TCRdb holds only the in-frame ones, with some missing. This table has more than 85,000 clones, 81% appearing once. The sequencing input was peripheral blood. The source of these receptors is a man aged 80 or over with active or convalescent COVID-19.

V and J are TRBV15 and TRBJ1-1, with 8 nucleotides matching TRBD1. With 3 bases clipped from V and 3 bases from J, the junction kept 9 bases outside the gene matches. The CDR3 length is 16 residues. Germline assignment: CDR1 LNHNV and CDR2 YYDKDF (reference sequence). CDR3 nucleotide sequence: TGTGCCACCAGCAGGATTACCCAGGGGGCCGACACTGAAGCTTTCTTT. As protein: CATSRITQGADTEAFF.

V gene TRBV27 combines with J gene TRBJ1-2; the D gene is possibly TRBD1 (6 bases). The germline CDR1 and CDR2 sequences are MNHEY and SMNVEV (reference sequence). The V and J ends lost 4 bases and 4 bases respectively, with 10 bases between them. The CDR3 extends over 13 amino acids. The CDR3 DNA follows: TGTGCCAGCAGTTCGAGGGGGTCCTATGGCTACACCTTC. Its protein is CASSSRGSYGYTF.

V usage is TRBV19 and J usage is TRBJ2-7; 7 bases fit TRBD1. V dropped 5 bases and J dropped 1; count of bases not matched to a gene: 5. CDR1 is LNHDA, CDR2 SQIVND, per germline (reference sequence). The CDR3 is made up of 14 amino acids. This CDR3 reads CASSPTDRSYEQYF. In nucleotides, the CDR3 is TGTGCCAGTAGTCCCACGGACAGGTCCTACGAGCAGTACTTC.

The chain has TRBV5-8 and TRBJ1-1; 7 bases are a match to TRBD1. V was pared by 1 base and J by 4 bases, with 4 bases of the junction left unmatched. Germline V gives CDR1 SGHTS, CDR2 YDEGEE. The CDR3 extends over 14 amino acids. The CDR3 is CASSLRGRGTEAFF. In DNA form, the CDR3 reads TGTGCCAGCAGCTTGAGGGGGCGCGGCACTGAAGCTTTCTTT. The complete variable domain, with remaining parts taken from reference TRBV5-8 and TRBJ1-1, reads EAGVTQSPTHLIKTRGQQATLRCSPISGHTSVYWYQQALGLGLQFLLWYDEGEERNRGNFPPRFSGRQFPNYSSELNVNALELEDSALYLCASSLRGRGTEAFFGQGTRLTVV.

The chain has TRBV7-9 and TRBJ1-2; 10 nucleotides match TRBD1. Germline CDR1 and CDR2: SEHNR and FQNEAQ (reference sequence). Germline trimming cut 3 bases from V and 4 bases from J; bases unmatched to any gene: 5. CDR3 size: 15 residues. Here the CDR3 DNA reads TGTGCCAGCAGCTTGAGACAGGGGGCAGTCTATGGCTACACCTTC. It codes for CASSLRQGAVYGYTF. The full variable domain, rest sourced from reference TRBV7-9 and TRBJ1-2, is DTGVSQNPRHKITKRGQNVTFRCDPISEHNRLYWYRQTLGQGPEFLTYFQNEAQLEKSRLLSDRFSAERPKGSFSTLEIQRTEQGDSAMYLCASSLRQGAVYGYTFGSGTRLTVV.

The rearrangement links TRBV11-2 to TRBJ2-5, with D possibly TRBD1 on 6 matching bases. The germline V gene has CDR1 SGHAT and CDR2 FQNNGV. V was trimmed by 3 bases and J by 7 bases, leaving 12 bases between them. The CDR3 contains 13 residues. CDR3: CASSLDRVGTQYF. For the CDR3, the DNA is TGTGCCAGCAGCTTGGACAGAGTGGGGACCCAGTACTTC.

This clone was seen once. This chain joins TRBV10-3 and TRBJ1-1; 8 positions match TRBD1. V was clipped by 5 bases and J by 1 base; unmatched bases: 3. Germline CDR1 is ENHRY and CDR2 is SYGVKD. The CDR3 is 14 residues long. CDR3 in amino acids: CAISYGQGNTEAFF. CDR3 DNA sequence: TGTGCCATCAGTTACGGACAGGGGAACACTGAAGCTTTCTTT.

This sequence joins TRBV7-9 and TRBJ1-5; D gene uncertain. The V end lost 5 bases, the J end lost 6 bases, and 11 bases lay between the germline ends. CDR1 is SEHNR, CDR2 FQNEAQ, per germline (reference sequence). This CDR3 is built from 13 residues. CDR3 residues: CASSQSGAQPQHF. The CDR3 bases are TGTGCCAGCAGCCAGAGTGGAGCTCAGCCCCAGCATTTT. Variable domain in full (rest from reference TRBV7-9 and TRBJ1-5): DTGVSQNPRHKITKRGQNVTFRCDPISEHNRLYWYRQTLGQGPEFLTYFQNEAQLEKSRLLSDRFSAERPKGSFSTLEIQRTEQGDSAMYLCASSQSGAQPQHFGDGTRLSIL.

This clone was picked up a small number of times. J is TRBJ1-5 and V is TRBV7-2; TRBD1 is a possible D gene (6 bases). The ends were cut back, 2 bases at V and 3 bases at J, with 14 bases in the middle. CDR1 is SGHTA, CDR2 FQGNSA, per germline. This CDR3 has 16 amino acids. CDR3 sequence reads: CASSLNLGQPNQPQHF. In DNA, the CDR3 is TGTGCCAGCAGCTTAAATTTGGGACAACCCAATCAGCCCCAGCATTTT. The variable domain in full, with the rest retrieved from reference TRBV7-2 and TRBJ1-5, is GAGVSQSPSNKVTEKGKDVELRCDPISGHTALYWYRQSLGQGLEFLIYFQGNSAPDKSGLPSDRFSAERTGGSVSTLTIQRTQQEDSAVYLCASSLNLGQPNQPQHFGDGTRLSIL.

This clone was recorded a few times. The chain combines TRBV6-2 or TRBV6-3 with TRBJ2-7; possible D gene TRBD2, 5 bases. This CDR3 has 12 residues. V lost 0 bases to trimming and J lost 7 bases, with 7 bases between them. Germline-derived CDR1 and CDR2 are MNHEY and SVGEGT. The CDR3 sequence is CASSYSRREQYF. The CDR3 nucleotides read TGTGCCAGCAGTTACTCCCGGAGGGAGCAGTACTTC.

The chain is built from TRBV27 and TRBJ2-5; D may be TRBD2 (5 bases). There are 13 residues in the CDR3. Trimming left V 2 bases short and J 5 bases short, with 9 bases between. Germline V CDR1 and CDR2: MNHEY, SMNVEV (reference sequence). The CDR3 nucleotides read TGTGCCAGCAGTTTACAGCGAGGGGAGACCCAGTACTTC. Its protein product is CASSLQRGETQYF.

The chain links TRBV6-5 to TRBJ1-2; D might be TRBD1 (6 bases). This CDR3 comprises 14 residues. V lost 0 bases, J lost 5 bases, and 10 bases lay in between. Germline V gene data show CDR1 as MNHEY and CDR2 as SVGAGI. In DNA form, the CDR3 reads TGTGCCAGCAGTTACTCCGAGGGGGTATATGGCTACACCTTC. It codes for CASSYSEGVYGYTF.

The chain uses TRBV18 and TRBJ1-4; D gene ambiguous. CDR3 size: 15 residues. Germline-derived CDR1 and CDR2 are KGHSH and LQKENI. With 0 bases removed from V and 8 bases from J, the gap between germline ends came to 13 bases. CDR3 DNA sequence: TGTGCCAGCTCACCACCGGAGGAGGGAGGAGAAAAACTGTTTTTT. The encoded protein is CASSPPEEGGEKLFF.

A few counts support this clone. The chain joins TRBV15 to TRBJ1-2; 7 nucleotides match TRBD1. The V gene's germline CDR1 is LNHNV and CDR2 YYDKDF (reference sequence). The CDR3 length is 13 residues. V gave up 4 bases and J gave up 2 bases; unmatched junction bases: 1. The CDR3 nucleotides are TGTGCCACCAGCACGGGACAGAACTATGGCTACACCTTC. Its protein product is CATSTGQNYGYTF.

This clone was seen just once. This chain links TRBV12-5 with TRBJ1-2, with D uncertain. The CDR3 sequence is 12 residues long. V dropped 6 bases and J dropped 7 bases, with 12 bases sitting between them. Per the germline V gene, CDR1 is LGHNT and CDR2 is FRNRAP. CDR3 nucleotides: TGTGCTAGTGGGCCCCCACGAGGTGGCTACACCTTC. Translating it yields CASGPPRGGYTF.

This chain joins TRBV5-1 and TRBJ2-7; D remains ambiguous. Germline V lookup: CDR1 SGHRS, CDR2 YFSETQ. V lost 4 bases to trimming and J lost 6 bases, with 17 bases between them. The CDR3 is 14 amino acids. DNA of the CDR3: TGCGCCAGCAGCGCCTCCCACCCCAGAACCGAGCAGTACTTC. This translates into CASSASHPRTEQYF.

V is TRBV5-1 and J is TRBJ2-3, with 8 bases that match TRBD1. CDR1 SGHRS and CDR2 YFSETQ come from the germline V gene. J was trimmed by 6 bases and V by 4 bases; bases with no gene match: 7. The CDR3 totals 14 residues. The CDR3 is CASSVRTGRDTQYF. In DNA, the CDR3 is TGCGCCAGCAGCGTCCGGACAGGGAGGGATACGCAGTATTTT.